This TCR beta chain was identified in a study of cytomegalovirus exposure and HLA in healthy donors. Study-level results: Relative to equally common others, HLA-associated TCR beta chains showed greater clonal expansion in a later analysis.

This clone was recorded only once. Its antigen is not identified. Germline CDR1 LNHNV, CDR2 YYDKDF (reference sequence). CDR3 size: 11 residues. V lost 8 bases and J lost 3, with 8 bases in between. The study ran its PCR with 60 Vbeta and 13 Jbeta primers. TCRdb keeps only in-frame clones here, not all; method: immunoSEQ multiplex PCR. The sample holds roughly 99,000 clones; 74% are singletons and the top ten take 14%. This TCR was recovered from a woman aged 40 to 50 in good health and CMV-seropositive. The sequenced sample consisted of PBMCs. The chain recombines TRBV15 with TRBJ2-7, with a weak D call TRBD1 (6 bases). CDR3: CATGQNYEQYF. CDR3 DNA: TGTGCCACCGGACAGAACTACGAGCAGTACTTC.